This T cell receptor (beta chain) was sequenced for a study of human T cells and chemical hapten exposure. Study conclusions and caveats: The count of PT1 expanded TCRs correlated positively with patch test score. Expanded TCRs made up significantly more big CDR3 similarity clusters than controls did.

From germline, CDR1 is ENHRY and CDR2 SYGVKD. The CDR3 length is 14 residues. As concerns this clonotype: Its target is not known. Compared with germline, one end of the junction differs, possibly owing to a read error.

The sample's time point: pre-sensitization, week 0. Regarding treatment: therapeutic diphenylcyclopropenone sensitization with weekly scalp DPC. Each CDR3 protein is one row after TCRdb ran MiXCR on the RACE reads. The data show approximately 260,000 distinct CDR3 sequences, about 9% seen once. The source material was whole blood, sampled in connection with sensitization to the hapten diphenylcyclopropenone (DPC). The rearrangement links TRBV10-3 to TRBJ2-5; TRBD2 agrees at 8 bases. This clonotype was sampled from a woman in her forties with alopecia areata. Some clones in this sample may be carry-over from other donors' samples. The DNA of the CDR3 is TGTGCCATCAGTGTAACTAGCGGACAAGAGTCCCAGTACTTC. Protein sequence: CAISVTSGQESQYF.